The rows below give T cell receptor beta chains drawn from one sample of a study of T cells after yellow fever vaccination. MiXCR, applied by TCRdb to the 5' RACE reads, yields one record per CDR3 protein. The repertoire holds 300,000 or so distinct CDR3 sequences, with roughly 6.8% as singletons. The source was PBMCs, collected more than 35 days after the first yellow fever vaccination. The source is a young man who received the YFV17D yellow fever vaccine. Each CDR3 is given with its conserved first and last residue. The order of the fields is clone size, V gene, J gene, D gene, CDR3 protein, CDR3 DNA. A D gene is named only where the DNA matches it firmly. Rows give clone size only sometimes, using once, few, many, or a class for an expanded clone.

>many|TRBV4-1|TRBJ2-5|TRBD2
CASSQGGGQETQYF
TGCGCCAGCAGCCAGGGGGGGGGACAAGAGACCCAGTACTTC
>-|TRBV4-1|TRBJ2-1|-
CASSHPSFTEQFF
TGCGCCAGCAGCCACCCGAGTTTTACTGAGCAGTTCTTC
>-|TRBV5-1|TRBJ2-1|TRBD2
CASTLIAGGNNEQFF
TGCGCCAGCACCTTAATAGCGGGGGGCAACAATGAGCAGTTCTTC
>few|TRBV6-2/TRBV6-3|TRBJ1-1|-
CASSYGRSTEAFF
TGTGCCAGCAGTTATGGGCGGTCCACTGAAGCTTTCTTT
>-|TRBV29-1|TRBJ1-2|-
CSVEYGINYGYTF
TGCAGCGTTGAATACGGAATCAACTATGGCTACACCTTC
>few|TRBV19|TRBJ2-1|-
CATGDGVLGEQFF
TGTGCCACTGGGGACGGGGTTCTCGGTGAGCAGTTCTTC
>-|TRBV18|TRBJ2-7|-
CASSPRDRRSYEQYF
TGTGCCAGCTCACCGCGGGATCGCCGCTCCTACGAGCAGTACTTC
>few|TRBV5-1|TRBJ2-1|TRBD2
CASSPGGTLSSYNEQFF
TGCGCCAGCAGCCCGGGGGGGACTCTGAGCTCCTACAATGAGCAGTTCTTC
>-|TRBV10-3|TRBJ1-2|TRBD1
CAISGRGLDGYTF
TGTGCCATCAGCGGCAGGGGGCTTGATGGCTACACCTTC
>-|TRBV15|TRBJ1-2|-
CATSRGVTDYGYTF
TGTGCCACCAGCAGAGGTGTAACAGACTATGGCTACACCTTC
>many|TRBV4-1|TRBJ2-3|-
CASSQAADTQYF
TGCGCCAGCAGCCAAGCGGCAGATACGCAGTATTTT
>many|TRBV7-2|TRBJ2-5|TRBD2
CASSLGLAARKTQYF
TGTGCCAGCAGCTTGGGACTAGCGGCGCGAAAGACCCAGTACTTC
>-|TRBV14|TRBJ1-2|-
CASSPEDYGYTF
TGTGCCAGCAGCCCGGAGGATTATGGCTACACCTTC
>few|TRBV6-5|TRBJ2-6|-
CASSYSISVSGANVLTF
TGTGCCAGCAGTTACTCTATCTCAGTCTCTGGGGCCAACGTCCTGACTTTC
>-|TRBV7-3|TRBJ2-4|-
CASSPGPGETKNIQYF
TGTGCCAGCAGCCCCGGACCCGGGGAGACCAAAAACATTCAGTACTTC
>many|TRBV10-3|TRBJ1-5|-
CAISESWGNQPQHF
TGTGCCATCAGTGAGTCATGGGGCAATCAGCCCCAGCATTTT
>many|TRBV20-1|TRBJ2-3|-
CSGGIRGTDTQYF
TGCAGTGGAGGGATTCGAGGCACAGATACGCAGTATTTT
>many|TRBV5-1|TRBJ2-7|-
CASSLRGFYEQYF
TGCGCCAGCAGCCTGCGAGGGTTCTACGAGCAGTACTTC
>few|TRBV5-1|TRBJ2-2|TRBD1
CASSFGQGNSGELFF
TGCGCCAGCAGCTTCGGACAGGGGAACAGCGGGGAGCTGTTTTTT
>few|TRBV3-1|TRBJ2-1|-
CASSQAGWDEQFF
TGTGCCAGCAGCCAAGCAGGTTGGGATGAGCAGTTCTTC
>-|TRBV29-1|TRBJ1-2|TRBD1
CSVALGTGNYGYTF
TGCAGCGTTGCTCTTGGGACAGGAAACTATGGCTACACCTTC
>many|TRBV5-4|TRBJ1-5|-
CASSLDSNQPQHF
TGTGCCAGCAGCTTGGACAGCAATCAGCCCCAGCATTTT
>few|TRBV28|TRBJ2-2|-
CASPIRGELFF
TGTGCCAGCCCTATAAGGGGGGAGCTGTTTTTT
>many|TRBV7-2|TRBJ2-5|TRBD2
CASSFSGSQETQYF
TGTGCCAGCAGTTTTAGCGGGTCCCAAGAGACCCAGTACTTC
>-|TRBV7-2|TRBJ2-3|-
CASSLEIASDTQYF
TGTGCCAGCAGCTTAGAAATTGCCTCAGATACGCAGTATTTT
>-|TRBV11-2|TRBJ2-5|TRBD1
CASSQTGQSQYF
TGTGCCAGCAGCCAGACAGGGCAGTCCCAGTACTTC
>-|TRBV4-3|TRBJ2-6|-
CASSQEAFEANVLTF
TGCGCCAGCAGCCAAGAGGCCTTTGAGGCCAACGTCCTGACTTTC
>few|TRBV29-1|TRBJ1-1|-
CSVEDGVYTEAFF
TGCAGCGTTGAAGACGGGGTATACACTGAAGCTTTCTTT
>-|TRBV4-3|TRBJ1-1|-
CASSQEYADTEAFF
TGCGCCAGCAGCCAAGAATACGCGGACACTGAAGCTTTCTTT
>-|TRBV7-8|TRBJ2-2|TRBD2
CASSPMGGSPLTGELFF
TGTGCCAGCAGCCCGATGGGAGGGAGTCCCCTAACCGGGGAGCTGTTTTTT
>few|TRBV5-5|TRBJ2-5|-
CASTIFGTGETQYF
TGTGCCAGCACCATCTTCGGGACGGGGGAGACCCAGTACTTC
>-|TRBV4-2|TRBJ2-6|-
CASSQGSWWGGHSGANVLTF
TGTGCCAGCAGCCAAGGGAGCTGGTGGGGGGGACACTCTGGGGCCAACGTCCTGACTTTC
>-|TRBV12-5|TRBJ2-2|TRBD2
CASAVTSVLFTGELFF
TGTGCTAGTGCCGTGACTAGCGTCCTCTTCACCGGGGAGCTGTTTTTT
>many|TRBV29-1|TRBJ2-5|TRBD1
CSGLAPRQGVSETQYF
TGCAGCGGTTTAGCCCCGAGACAGGGTGTTTCGGAGACCCAGTACTTC
>few|TRBV20-1|TRBJ2-1|TRBD2
CSAYPGGNEQFF
TGCAGTGCGTATCCGGGGGGGAATGAGCAGTTCTTC
>few|TRBV7-2|TRBJ1-4|-
CASSEGGLEKLFF
TGTGCCAGCAGCGAGGGGGGGTTAGAAAAACTGTTTTTT
>few|TRBV20-1|TRBJ1-6|-
CSAPPGQHSTKNSPLHF
TGCAGTGCGCCCCCCGGGCAGCACAGCACCAAGAATTCACCCCTCCACTTT
>-|TRBV7-9|TRBJ2-1|-
CASSRGGEYNEQFF
TGTGCCAGCAGCCGAGGCGGGGAGTACAATGAGCAGTTCTTC
>few|TRBV9|TRBJ2-1|TRBD1
CASSTGTEKPNEQFF
TGTGCCAGCAGCACCGGGACAGAAAAGCCCAATGAGCAGTTCTTC
>few|TRBV21-1|TRBJ2-3|-
CASPKPLAGGDTQYF
TGTGCCAGTCCCAAGCCGCTAGCGGGGGGAGATACGCAGTATTTT
>-|TRBV5-5|TRBJ2-1|-
CASSLVQNEQFF
TGTGCCAGCAGCTTGGTACAGAATGAGCAGTTCTTC
>few|TRBV12-3/TRBV12-4|TRBJ2-1|TRBD2
CASTQTSLGNEQFF
TGTGCCAGCACCCAGACTAGCCTTGGGAATGAGCAGTTCTTC
>many|TRBV13|TRBJ2-2|-
CASTLPAGELFF
TGTGCCAGCACCTTACCCGCCGGGGAGCTGTTTTTT